This T cell receptor (beta chain) was observed in a study of cytomegalovirus exposure and HLA in healthy donors. Study findings and constraints: In a later analysis, an Asian-associated ancestry cluster reportedly showed fewer N-insertions than the approximately 670-donor mean. About 87% or about 30% of the time was how often most TCR beta V segments were productive, according to an earlier analysis.

A word on this clone: Its antigen is undetermined.

The PCR made use of 60 Vbeta and 13 Jbeta primers. Produced via immunoSEQ multiplex PCR; TCRdb's table is partial and in-frame only. This sample has around 140,000 clones; almost 85% occur once, and the top ten carry 1.5% to 2.5%. Trimming took 2 bases from V and 0 from J, leaving 12 bases between them. The CDR3 has 16 amino acids. The germline gives CDR1 SGDLS, CDR2 YYNGEE. The rearrangement joins TRBV9 to TRBJ2-1; D unclear. This TCR was recovered from a woman between 40 and 55 years old in good health and CMV-seronegative. Sequencing was carried out using PBMCs. The CDR3 region has the DNA TGTGCCAGCAGCGTCGGAGACCCGAACTCCTACAATGAGCAGTTCTTC. Protein: CASSVGDPNSYNEQFF. The full variable domain, its missing parts supplied by reference TRBV9 and TRBJ2-1, is DSGVTQTPKHLITATGQRVTLRCSPRSGDLSVYWYQQSLDQGLQFLIQYYNGEERAKGNILERFSAQQFPDLHSELNLSSLELGDSALYFCASSVGDPNSYNEQFFGPGTRLTVL.